This T cell receptor beta chain was documented in a study of OX40 agonist ivuxolimab in advanced cancers. For the study at large: Ivuxolimab, an antibody that agonizes OX40 (CD134), was administered to the patients. Hepatocellular carcinoma, melanoma, renal cell or head and neck cancer affected the dose-escalation patients.

The CDR3 totals 12 residues. V dropped 6 bases and J dropped 6 bases, with 12 bases sitting between them. Germline lookup yields CDR1 MNHNY and CDR2 SVGAGI (reference sequence). TCRdb keeps only in-frame clones here, not all; method: immunoSEQ multiplex PCR. The sample yields more than 45,000 clones, just over 85% seen once. This TCR was sampled from an adult with an advanced solid tumor such as melanoma, head and neck, liver or kidney cancer. The chain uses TRBV6-6 and TRBJ2-7; no firm D call. Sequenced material: CD4+ or CD8+ T cells sorted from blood, taken in a trial of the OX40 agonist ivuxolimab. The CDR3 sequence is CASSPRLPEQYF. For the CDR3, the DNA is TGTGCCAGCAGCCCAAGACTCCCCGAGCAGTACTTC.